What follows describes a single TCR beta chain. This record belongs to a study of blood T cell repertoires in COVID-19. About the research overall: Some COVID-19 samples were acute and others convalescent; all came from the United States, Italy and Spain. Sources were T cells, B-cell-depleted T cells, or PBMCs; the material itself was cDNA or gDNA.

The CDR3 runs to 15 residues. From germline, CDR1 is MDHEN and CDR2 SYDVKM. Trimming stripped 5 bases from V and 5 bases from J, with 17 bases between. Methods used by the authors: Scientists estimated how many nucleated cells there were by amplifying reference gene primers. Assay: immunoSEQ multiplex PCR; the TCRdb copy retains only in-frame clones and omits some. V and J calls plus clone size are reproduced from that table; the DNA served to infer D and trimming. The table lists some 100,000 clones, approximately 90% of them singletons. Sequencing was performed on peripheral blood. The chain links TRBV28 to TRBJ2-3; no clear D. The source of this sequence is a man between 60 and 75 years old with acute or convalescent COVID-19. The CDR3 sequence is CASSMTLTPVDTQYF. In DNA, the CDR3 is TGTGCCAGCAGTATGACACTCACCCCCGTAGATACGCAGTATTTT.